Following are 4 T cell receptor beta chains from one sample sequenced in a study of T-cell memory formation after mild COVID-19. Each CDR3 protein is one row after TCRdb ran MiXCR on the 5' RACE reads. The profile shows 200,000 to 250,000 distinct CDR3 sequences, around 9.1% of them singletons. The specimen sequenced was PBMCs or a T cell subset sorted from them (not recorded which). These TCRs come from a young man who had mild COVID-19 (a few samples of this study predate the infection). Cell type and time point are not known.

This clonotype was observed many times. The rearrangement uses TRBV5-4 and TRBJ2-5, with D maybe TRBD1 (6 bases). Germline V gene sequence: CDR1 SGHNT, CDR2 YYREEE (reference sequence). Trimming pared 4 bases from V and 3 bases from J, leaving 19 bases between. The CDR3 contains 16 residues. The CDR3 sequence is CASSPRGQQSKETQYF. For the CDR3, the DNA is TGTGCCAGCAGCCCGCGCGGACAGCAATCTAAAGAGACCCAGTACTTC.

The rearrangement uses TRBV12-3 or TRBV12-4 and TRBJ1-5, with 7 bases matching TRBD1. J lost 0 bases, V lost 7 bases, and 6 bases had no gene match. The CDR3 length is 15 residues. CDR3 protein: CASIEGGHSNQPQHF. CDR3 nucleotide sequence: TGTGCCAGCATCGAAGGGGGCCATAGCAATCAGCCCCAGCATTTT.

In its sample, this clonotype was seen a few times. The rearrangement joins TRBV25-1 to TRBJ1-5, with D possibly being TRBD1 (5 bases). The length of the CDR3 is 15 residues. Germline CDR1 reads MGHDK; CDR2 reads SYGVNS. Deletions cut 4 bases from V and 4 bases from J, with 14 bases between. In nucleotides, the CDR3 is TGTGCCAGCAGTGGACCTGGGGGGGATAATCAGCCCCAGCATTTT. It codes for CASSGPGGDNQPQHF.

This clonotype has just a few counts. The chain carries TRBV2 and TRBJ2-1, with 8 bases identical to TRBD2. CDR1 is SNHLY and CDR2 is FYNNEI in the germline V gene. The CDR3 length is 13 residues. V lost 7 bases to trimming and J lost 9 bases; unmatched junction nucleotides: 8. For the CDR3, the DNA is TGTGCCAGCAAGCGGGGGACTGACAGTGAGCAGTTCTTC. This translates into CASKRGTDSEQFF.